What follows are 23 T cell receptor beta chains derived from one specimen sequenced in a study of PD-L1 blockade in urothelial cancer. Using immunoSEQ multiplex PCR, the repertoire was profiled, and TCRdb retains in-frame clones only, with some absent. The sample lists more than 75,000 clones, roughly nine tenths seen once, with roughly a tenth in the top ten. The material was PBMCs, obtained around atezolizumab (anti-PD-L1) treatment. These receptors came from a man in his fifties or sixties with urothelial cancer.

The gene calls are TRBV4-3 and TRBJ2-7; a possible D gene is TRBD2 (6 bases). Between the trimmed V and J ends, which lost 1 base and 1 base, there was a span of 14 bases. Germline values: CDR1 LGHNA, CDR2 YSLEER. The CDR3 is 16 residues long. DNA for the CDR3: TGCGCCAGCAGCCAAGGTGCGGGGTCCTCGTCCTACGAGCAGTACTTC. Residues: CASSQGAGSSSYEQYF.

The rearrangement joins TRBV15 to TRBJ2-1, with a possible D match to TRBD1 (6 bases). CDR1 is LNHNV and CDR2 is YYDKDF in the germline V gene (reference sequence). The CDR3 is 14 amino acids. The V end lost 4 bases, the J end lost 5 bases, and 12 bases lay between the germline ends. CDR3 in DNA: TGTGCCACCAGCACCGAGGACAGAAACAATGAGCAGTTCTTC. Encoded protein: CATSTEDRNNEQFF.

The chain employs TRBV4-2 and TRBJ1-2, with D perhaps matching TRBD1 (5 bases). V was clipped by 0 bases and J by 8 bases, with 13 bases between them. Germline V gene sequence: CDR1 LGHNA, CDR2 YNFKEQ. CDR3 length: 14 amino acids. CDR3 residues: CASSQDGSGFGYTF. In DNA form, the CDR3 reads TGTGCCAGCAGCCAAGATGGGTCAGGGTTCGGCTACACCTTC.

The chain has TRBV12-5 and TRBJ2-3; D gene unclear. Per germline, CDR1 LGHNT and CDR2 FRNRAP. Trimming took off 0 bases at V and 4 bases at J, with 8 bases between the two ends. The length of the CDR3 is 14 residues. In DNA, the CDR3 is TGTGCTAGTGGTTTGGTGGTCAGTTCAGATACGCAGTATTTT. Residues: CASGLVVSSDTQYF.

The rearrangement uses TRBV11-2 and TRBJ1-4; no definite D call. This CDR3 is built from 14 residues. Trimming cost V 5 bases and J 5 bases, with 12 bases left between them. Germline values: CDR1 SGHAT, CDR2 FQNNGV. The CDR3: CASSRAGVNEKLFF. The CDR3 DNA sequence: TGTGCCAGCAGCCGGGCGGGAGTCAATGAAAAACTGTTTTTT.

The chain links TRBV28 to TRBJ2-5; 9 nucleotides line up with TRBD1. Germline V gene sequence: CDR1 MDHEN, CDR2 SYDVKM. This CDR3 spans 16 amino acids. V lost 2 bases and J lost 5; bases outside the gene matches: 9. Here the CDR3 reads CASSLGTGSITETQYF. In nucleotides, the CDR3 is TGTGCCAGCAGTTTAGGGACAGGGTCCATTACGGAGACCCAGTACTTC. The full variable domain, completed using reference TRBV28 and TRBJ2-5, is DVKVTQSSRYLVKRTGEKVFLECVQDMDHENMFWYRQDPGLGLRLIYFSYDVKMKEKGDIPEGYSVSREKKERFSLILESASTNQTSMYLCASSLGTGSITETQYFGPGTRLLVL.

This chain links TRBV27 with TRBJ1-1, with 9 bases that match TRBD1. The junction had 6 bases not matched to a gene; V was cut back by 2 bases and J by 11 bases. In germline, CDR1 is MNHEY, CDR2 SMNVEV (reference sequence). This CDR3 region has 13 residues. The CDR3 sequence is CASSLGGQGRAFF. The DNA for the CDR3 is TGTGCCAGCAGTTTAGGGGGACAGGGCCGCGCTTTCTTT.

The chain links TRBV6-5 to TRBJ1-3; D possibly corresponds to TRBD1 (5 bases). CDR3 length: 15 residues. Germline V gene lookup returns CDR1 MNHEY and CDR2 SVGAGI. The V end was cut by 7 bases, the J end by 0 bases, with 13 bases between. DNA of the CDR3: TGTGCCAGCAAGGAGGGACCGGGCTCTGGAAACACCATATATTTT. This encodes CASKEGPGSGNTIYF.

This clone was counted a single time. V usage is TRBV4-3 and J usage is TRBJ2-6; a weak D match, TRBD2 (5 bases). The CDR3 has 17 residues. V gave up 1 base and J gave up 0 bases, with 10 bases separating them. CDR1 and CDR2 (germline): LGHNA, YSLEER. The CDR3 sequence: CASSQVGVGSGANVLTF. The CDR3 nucleotides read TGCGCCAGCAGCCAAGTCGGGGTGGGCTCTGGGGCCAACGTCCTGACTTTC.

The CDR3: CASSYGLTQYF. The CDR3 DNA reads TGTGCCAGCAGTTACGGGCTGACCCAGTACTTC. The V and J genes are TRBV6-5 and TRBJ2-5; the D is unclear. Trimming left V 2 bases short and J 7 bases short, with 5 bases between. The germline V gene encodes CDR1 MNHEY and CDR2 SVGAGI. The length of the CDR3 is 11 residues.

The chain is built from TRBV5-6 and TRBJ2-1; no reliable D call. The CDR3 is 14 amino acids. Trimming stripped 1 base from V and 8 bases from J, with 13 bases between. Germline V gene sequence: CDR1 SGHDT, CDR2 YYEEEE. CDR3 DNA sequence: TGTGCCAGCAGCTTGTTTCCGAATCCGGATGAGCAGTTCTTC. It is translated as CASSLFPNPDEQFF.

The chain is built from TRBV15 and TRBJ1-4; 10 nucleotides agree with TRBD1. This CDR3 is 16 amino acids long. Germline CDR1 is LNHNV and CDR2 is YYDKDF (reference sequence). Germline trimming cut 0 bases from V and 3 bases from J; bases unmatched to any gene: 1. DNA of the CDR3: TGTGCCACCAGCAGAGATGGGACAGGGGCTAATGAAAAACTGTTTTTT. Translating it yields CATSRDGTGANEKLFF.

The genes are TRBV6-5 and TRBJ1-6; 8 positions agree with TRBD1. Germline trimming cut 6 bases from V and 16 bases from J; bases unmatched to any gene: 5. Per the germline V gene, CDR1 is MNHEY and CDR2 is SVGAGI. The CDR3 runs to 11 residues. The CDR3 loop reads CASSQGQVLHF. CDR3 nucleotides: TGTGCCAGCAGCCAGGGACAGGTTCTCCACTTT.

This rearrangement joins TRBV23-1 to TRBJ1-5; D is undetermined. TRBV23-1 counts as an open reading frame of uncertain function. Trimming stripped 0 bases from V and 0 bases from J, with 9 bases between. The CDR3 loop spans 16 amino acids. CDR3 sequence (DNA): TGCGCCAGCAGTCAATCCCGGCAGGCTAGCAATCAGCCCCAGCATTTT. Encoded protein: CASSQSRQASNQPQHF.

The chain combines TRBV6-1 with TRBJ1-1, with D unclear. CDR1 and CDR2 (germline): MNHNS, SASEGT. The CDR3 length is 14 residues. The V gene lost 1 base and the J gene lost 1 base, with 7 bases spanning the gap. CDR3 sequence reads: CASSEVSGNTEAFF. The CDR3 DNA reads as TGTGCCAGCAGTGAAGTATCGGGGAACACTGAAGCTTTCTTT.

The CDR3 DNA follows: TGTGCCAGCAGTTGGGGGGGCGGTAGAAATGAGCAGTTCTTC. Protein product: CASSWGGGRNEQFF. The chain joins TRBV6-5 to TRBJ2-1, with D possibly matching TRBD2 (7 bases). The CDR3 length is 14 residues. Trimming cost V 4 bases and J 7 bases, with 14 bases left between them. Germline values: CDR1 MNHEY, CDR2 SVGAGI.

Here the CDR3 reads CASQQGNTEAFF. CDR3 nucleotides: TGCGCCAGCCAACAGGGTAACACTGAAGCTTTCTTT. This chain joins TRBV5-1 and TRBJ1-1; D may be TRBD1 (6 bases). Germline CDR1 SGHRS, CDR2 YFSETQ. The CDR3 totals 12 residues. V gave up 7 bases and J gave up 2 bases, with 9 bases separating them.

V is TRBV4-3 and J is TRBJ2-3; possibly TRBD2 for D (5 bases). This CDR3 contains 16 residues. CDR1 is LGHNA, CDR2 YSLEER, per germline. The germline V and J ends were trimmed by 2 bases and 6 bases, with 18 bases remaining between them. CDR3 protein: CASSQIEGEVRDTQYF. For the CDR3, the DNA is TGCGCCAGCAGCCAAATCGAGGGAGAGGTGCGGGATACGCAGTATTTT.

This clone occurred once. J is TRBJ2-7 and V is TRBV2; tentatively, D is TRBD1 (5 bases). The CDR3 totals 15 residues. V was clipped by 10 bases and J by 0 bases, with 19 bases between them. Looked up from germline, CDR1 is SNHLY and CDR2 is FYNNEI. The CDR3 coding sequence is TGTGCCACCTCTTTCCGCGAGACAGACTCCTACGAGCAGTACTTC. Translation gives CATSFRETDSYEQYF.

The rearrangement links TRBV7-3 to TRBJ2-7, with D possibly TRBD2 on 5 matching bases. Germline CDR1 SGHTA, CDR2 FQGTGA. V lost 5 bases to trimming and J lost 3 bases, with 14 bases between them. CDR3 length: 14 amino acids. In DNA, the CDR3 is TGTGCCAGCAGCCCAGGACGGGGAAACTACGAGCAGTACTTC. Protein sequence: CASSPGRGNYEQYF. Full variable domain (rest looked up from reference TRBV7-3 and TRBJ2-7): GAGVSQTPSNKVTEKGKYVELRCDPISGHTALYWYRQSLGQGPEFLIYFQGTGAADDSGLPNDRFFAVRPEGSVSTLKIQRTERGDSAVYLCASSPGRGNYEQYFGPGTRLTVT.

This sequence joins TRBV7-6 and TRBJ2-7; TRBD2 might be the D (6 bases). The CDR3 is 12 residues long. The V gene's germline CDR1 is SGHVS and CDR2 FNYEAQ. Between the trimmed V and J ends, which lost 2 bases and 4 bases, there was a span of 6 bases. DNA of the CDR3: TGTGCCAGCAGCTTAAGCGGGTACGAGCAGTACTTC. This codes for CASSLSGYEQYF.

The chain combines TRBV18 with TRBJ2-7, with 9 nucleotides matching TRBD2. The germline V gene has CDR1 KGHSH and CDR2 LQKENI. V shed 2 bases, J shed 4 bases, and the junction held 9 bases outside the gene matches. This CDR3 is 16 amino acids long. CDR3: CASSPFVAGEIYEQYF. CDR3 DNA: TGTGCCAGCTCACCATTTGTAGCGGGGGAGATTTACGAGCAGTACTTC.

This sequence joins TRBV4-3 and TRBJ2-7; perhaps TRBD2 as D (5 bases). V lost 0 bases and J lost 6, with 12 bases in between. Germline V gene lookup returns CDR1 LGHNA and CDR2 YSLEER. This CDR3 comprises 14 residues. The CDR3 sequence: CASSQDWLAPEQYF. CDR3 nucleotide sequence: TGCGCCAGCAGCCAAGATTGGCTAGCTCCCGAGCAGTACTTC.